This T cell receptor beta chain was identified in a study of blood T cell repertoires in COVID-19. Study context: Acute and convalescent COVID-19 samples came from the United States, Italy and Spain.

Sequenced by immunoSEQ multiplex PCR; TCRdb stores in-frame clones only, minus some. The sample holds roughly 380,000 clones, around 84% seen once. Germline V gene lookup returns CDR1 MDHEN and CDR2 SYDVKM. Trimming took 4 bases from V and 3 from J; bases not matched to a gene: 8. The CDR3 runs to 16 residues. What was sequenced was peripheral blood. The source is a young woman with acute or convalescent COVID-19. The V call is TRBV28, the J call TRBJ1-4; 7 nucleotides match TRBD1. CDR3 in DNA: TGTGCCAGCAGTTCCCGCAGGGGGATATCTAATGAAAAACTGTTTTTT. Translation gives CASSSRRGISNEKLFF.